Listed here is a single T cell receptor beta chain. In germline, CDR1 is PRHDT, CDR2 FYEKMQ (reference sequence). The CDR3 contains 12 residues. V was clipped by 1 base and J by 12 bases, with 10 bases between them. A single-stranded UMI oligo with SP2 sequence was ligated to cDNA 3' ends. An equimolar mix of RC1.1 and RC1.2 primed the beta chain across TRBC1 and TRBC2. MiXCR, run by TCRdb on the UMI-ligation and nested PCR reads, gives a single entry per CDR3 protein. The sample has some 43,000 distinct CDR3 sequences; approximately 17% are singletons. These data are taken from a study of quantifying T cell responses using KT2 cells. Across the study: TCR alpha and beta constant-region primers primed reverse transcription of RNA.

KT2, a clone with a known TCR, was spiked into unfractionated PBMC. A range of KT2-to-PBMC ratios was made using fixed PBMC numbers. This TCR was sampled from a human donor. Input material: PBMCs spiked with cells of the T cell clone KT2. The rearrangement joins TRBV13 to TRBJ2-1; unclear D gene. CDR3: CASSLAGPGQFF. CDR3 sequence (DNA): TGTGCCAGCAGCTTAGCGGGCCCTGGGCAGTTCTTC.